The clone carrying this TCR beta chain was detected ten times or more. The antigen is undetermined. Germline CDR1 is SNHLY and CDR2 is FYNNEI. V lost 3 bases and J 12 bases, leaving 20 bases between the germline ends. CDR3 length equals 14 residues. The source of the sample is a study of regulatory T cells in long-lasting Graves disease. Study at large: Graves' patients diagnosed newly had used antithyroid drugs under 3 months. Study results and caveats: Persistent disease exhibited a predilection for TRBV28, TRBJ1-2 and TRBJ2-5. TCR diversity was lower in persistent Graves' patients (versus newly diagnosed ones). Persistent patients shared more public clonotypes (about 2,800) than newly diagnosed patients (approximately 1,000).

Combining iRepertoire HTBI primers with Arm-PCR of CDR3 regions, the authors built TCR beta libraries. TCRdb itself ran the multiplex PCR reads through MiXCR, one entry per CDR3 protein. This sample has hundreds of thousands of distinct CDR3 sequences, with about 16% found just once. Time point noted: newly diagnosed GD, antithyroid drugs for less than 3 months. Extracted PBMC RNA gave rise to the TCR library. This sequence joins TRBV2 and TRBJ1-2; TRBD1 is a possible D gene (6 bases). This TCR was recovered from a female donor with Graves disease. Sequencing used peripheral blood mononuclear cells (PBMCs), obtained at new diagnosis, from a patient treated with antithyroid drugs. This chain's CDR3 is CASSDNTGLRRHTF. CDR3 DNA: TGTGCCAGCAGTGATAATACAGGGCTTAGGAGGCACACCTTC.